This TCR beta chain comes out of a study of T cell responses to AZD1222 COVID-19 vaccine. Notes on this clone: Its specificity is unknown.

Clones were read by immunoSEQ multiplex PCR, and TCRdb kept only the in-frame ones, dropping some. Of 140,000 to 150,000 clones listed, roughly 91% were seen once; the top ten hold 1.5% to 2%. The germline CDR1 and CDR2 sequences are SNHLY and FYNNEI. CDR3 length: 14 residues. J lost 8 bases, V lost 3 bases, and 6 bases had no gene match. Whole-study findings and limits: Spike-specific TCR breadth and depth both grew after two AZD1222 doses. White British people made up most donors, females outnumbered males, and clonal diversity was possibly underestimated. Unmutated variant regions are reportedly the target of nearly half of TCRs that are spike-specific. At baseline, seropositivity was found in only five or six AZD1222 recipients.

The chain links TRBV2 to TRBJ2-2; TRBD1 matches 7 bases. The sequencing used peripheral blood, collected on day 0 of AZD1222 vaccination. The clonotype comes from an adult in good health. The CDR3 protein is CASSETGLGGELFF. For the CDR3, the DNA is TGTGCCAGCAGTGAGACAGGGCTAGGGGGGGAGCTGTTTTTT.